This passage covers 11 T cell receptor beta chains from one sample sequenced in a study of post-analysis software for immune sequencing data. Study results and limitations: The five TRBV segments detected at higher frequency in patients than in controls included TRBV5-6, TRBV5-1 and TRBV20-1.

Their antigen targets remain unknown. Prepared libraries of TCR beta cDNA carried unique molecular identifiers. TCRdb reanalysed the PCR reads using MiXCR and keeps one entry per CDR3 protein. The sample lists about 540,000 distinct CDR3 sequences, approximately 31% occurring once. Sequencing input: blood. These receptors came from a girl aged 2 to 17 with multiple sclerosis.

V and J are TRBV15 and TRBJ2-1, with a tentative D call TRBD2 (6 bases). The V end was cut by 1 base, the J end by 10 bases, with 11 bases between. Germline loops: CDR1 LNHNV, CDR2 YYDKDF (reference sequence). The CDR3 is made up of 13 amino acids. Here the CDR3 DNA reads TGTGCCACCAGCAGAGTCGGGGGTGAAGAGCAGTTCTTC. The encoded protein is CATSRVGGEEQFF.

This clonotype was detected a few times. The chain has TRBV7-8 and TRBJ2-7; 8 positions match TRBD2. The J call may be faulty, since TRBJ2-5 better matches the DNA end. Per the germline V gene, CDR1 is SGHVS and CDR2 is FQNEAQ. The CDR3 extends over 15 amino acids. The CDR3: CASSPSPGLGETQYF. As DNA, the CDR3 is TGTGCCAGCAGCCCGTCCCCGGGACTAGGGGAGACCCAGTACTTC.

The chain links TRBV19 to TRBJ2-1; 9 positions match TRBD2. Trimming at V came to 2 bases and at J to 3 bases, leaving 5 bases not matched to a gene. This CDR3 contains 16 residues. Per the germline V gene, CDR1 is LNHDA and CDR2 is SQIVND (reference sequence). CDR3 protein: CASSISSGIIYNEQFF. CDR3 nucleotide sequence: TGTGCCAGTAGTATATCTAGCGGGATCATCTACAATGAGCAGTTCTTC.

CDR3 bases: TGCAGTGCTGGGACAGGGTTCTACGAGCAGTACTTC. Amino acid sequence: CSAGTGFYEQYF. The chain is built from TRBV20-1 and TRBJ2-7, with TRBD1 matching over 9 bases. Germline values: CDR1 DFQATT, CDR2 SNEGSKA (reference sequence). Trimming cost V 5 bases and J 3 bases; bases outside gene matches: 2. The CDR3 length is 12 residues.

The count of this clonotype is one. DNA of the CDR3: TGTGCCAGCAGCTTCCGCGGGACTAGCGGCTTAAATGAGCAGTTCTTC. Translating it yields CASSFRGTSGLNEQFF. The genes are TRBV7-9 and TRBJ2-1, with 11 nucleotides matching TRBD2. V lost 3 bases and J lost 7; bases outside the gene matches: 8. Germline V gene lookup returns CDR1 SEHNR and CDR2 FQNEAQ (reference sequence). The length of the CDR3 is 16 residues.

Comments on this clonotype: The DNA is left out, because the CDR3 cannot be placed on it with certainty; the CDR3 is given as TCRdb lists it. The chain couples TRBV6-1 to TRBJ2-3; the table calls TRBD1, which could not be checked here. The germline gives CDR1 MNHNS, CDR2 SASEGT. The CDR3 has 21 residues if both end residues are counted. CDR3 region: CASSTGIYGYTFGWGPDTQYF.

This clonotype has more than one count but fewer than ten. The V gene is TRBV2, the J gene TRBJ2-1, with D uncertain. V lost 7 bases, J lost 5 bases, and 12 bases lay in between. The CDR3 runs 13 residues. The germline V gene has CDR1 SNHLY and CDR2 FYNNEI. In DNA form, the CDR3 reads TGTGCCAGCAAGGTGTCGCTCAACAATGAGCAGTTCTTC. Translation: CASKVSLNNEQFF.

V usage is TRBV12-3 or TRBV12-4 and J usage is TRBJ2-1, with 10 positions matching TRBD1. J lost 6 bases, V lost 5 bases, and 10 bases had no gene match. CDR3 length: 16 residues. Here the CDR3 reads CASSLLGQGGGNEQFF. The CDR3 coding sequence is TGTGCCAGCAGTCTCCTTGGACAGGGGGGGGGCAATGAGCAGTTCTTC.

The V gene is TRBV20-1, the J gene TRBJ2-2, with 8 bases that match TRBD1. The CDR3 runs to 14 residues. The germline CDR1 and CDR2 sequences are DFQATT and SNEGSKA (reference sequence). V lost 6 bases and J lost 4; bases outside the gene matches: 7. The CDR3 protein is CSAWDRRFTGELFF. Written as DNA, the CDR3 is TGCAGTGCCTGGGACAGGCGCTTCACCGGGGAGCTGTTTTTT.

The table lists this clonotype with a few counts. This chain connects TRBV7-2 to TRBJ2-5; the D gene is possibly TRBD2 (6 bases). The CDR3 is made up of 17 amino acids. Germline CDR1 is SGHTA and CDR2 is FQGNSA. Trimming took 4 bases from V and 2 from J, leaving 20 bases between them. The CDR3 reads CASSSSLVGGTQETQYF. The CDR3 nucleotides are TGTGCCAGCAGCTCGTCTCTGGTCGGGGGTACACAAGAGACCCAGTACTTC.

The chain has TRBV14 and TRBJ2-4; maybe TRBD1 (6 bases). The germline gives CDR1 SGHDN, CDR2 FVKESK. The ends were cut back, 3 bases at V and 8 bases at J, with 11 bases in the middle. This CDR3 is 13 amino acids long. CDR3 nucleotide sequence: TGTGCCAGCAGCCAGGGGACAAGTGACATTCAGTACTTC. Translated, it gives CASSQGTSDIQYF. Based on the CDR3 plus reference TRBV14 and TRBJ2-4, the full variable domain is EAGVTQFPSHSVIEKGQTVTLRCDPISGHDNLYWYRRVMGKEIKFLLHFVKESKQDESGMPNNRFLAERTGGTYSTLKVQPAELEDSGVYFCASSQGTSDIQYFGAGTRLSVL.